Below are 22 T cell receptor beta chains sequenced from a single sample in a study of T-cell reconstitution after alpha-beta-depleted transplantation in children. Researchers prepared the TCRbeta library using unique molecular identifiers, the study reports. Each CDR3 protein gets one entry after TCRdb re-called the PCR reads with MiXCR. The sample has 300,000 to 400,000 distinct CDR3 sequences, around 20% seen once; the top ten hold 11%. The material was PBMCs, mostly from graft donor cells, obtained 180 days after TCRalphabeta/CD19-depleted stem cell transplant. The receptor set was obtained from a male patient aged 5 to 17 who had a stem cell transplant for acute lymphoblastic leukemia, so the T cells may come from the graft donor.

Concerning this clonotype itself: One junction end disagrees with the germline gene, perhaps due to a read error. The chain combines TRBV5-1 with TRBJ1-2; maybe TRBD1 (6 bases). This CDR3 region has 15 residues. Per germline, CDR1 SGHRS and CDR2 YFSETQ. In DNA form, the CDR3 reads TGCGCCAGCAGCTTGAGGACAGCGATTAACTTTGGCTACACCTTC. Protein product: CASSLRTAINFGYTF.

The chain employs TRBV12-3 or TRBV12-4 and TRBJ1-2; 8 bases align to TRBD1. Losses at the gene ends were 5 bases for V and 4 bases for J; bases not matched to a gene: 3. The CDR3 is made up of 13 amino acids. The CDR3 nucleotides read TGTGCCAGCAGTATGGACAGGGTCTATGGCTACACCTTC. It encodes CASSMDRVYGYTF.

This clonotype occurred a few times. This chain joins TRBV5-1 and TRBJ2-1; no firm D call. This CDR3 spans 15 amino acids. Germline CDR1 is SGHRS and CDR2 is YFSETQ. Trimming removed 2 bases at V and 0 bases at J, with 9 bases between. The CDR3 region is CASSFVPSSYNEQFF. The CDR3 coding sequence is TGCGCCAGCAGCTTTGTCCCGAGCTCCTACAATGAGCAGTTCTTC. Full variable domain (missing parts from reference TRBV5-1 and TRBJ2-1): KAGVTQTPRYLIKTRGQQVTLSCSPISGHRSVSWYQQTPGQGLQFLFEYFSETQRNKGNFPGRFSGRQFSNSRSEMNVSTLELGDSALYLCASSFVPSSYNEQFFGPGTRLTVL.

This clonotype has only one observation. The chain couples TRBV5-5 to TRBJ2-7; D is undetermined. The germline V and J ends were trimmed by 4 bases and 3 bases, with 11 bases remaining between them. Germline CDR1 is SGHKS and CDR2 is YYEKEE (reference sequence). The CDR3 extends over 13 amino acids. DNA for the CDR3: TGTGCCAGCAGCGCTGGGTCGGTCTACGAGCAGTACTTC. Translating gives CASSAGSVYEQYF.

This clonotype appeared a few times. CDR3 nucleotides: TGTGCCAGCAGCTTGACCGGGACAGGGGTCCTGAATGGCTACACCTTC. Its translation is CASSLTGTGVLNGYTF. The chain combines TRBV7-3 with TRBJ1-2; TRBD1 matches 10 bases. The J segment lost 6 bases and the V segment lost 3 bases, leaving 10 bases of the junction unmatched. The germline CDR1 and CDR2 sequences are SGHTA and FQGTGA. This CDR3 contains 16 residues.

The chain links TRBV2 to TRBJ2-6; a possible D gene is TRBD1 (6 bases). Trimming left V 10 bases short and J 1 base short, with 8 bases between. Per the germline V gene, CDR1 is SNHLY and CDR2 is FYNNEI. There are 13 residues in the CDR3. For the CDR3, the DNA is TGTGCCATAGGGGGATCTGGGGCCAACGTCCTGACTTTC. Residues: CAIGGSGANVLTF. Based on the CDR3 plus reference TRBV2 and TRBJ2-6, the full variable domain is EPEVTQTPSHQVTQMGQEVILRCVPISNHLYFYWYRQILGQKVEFLVSFYNNEISEKSEIFDDQFSVERPDGSNFTLKIRSTKLEDSAMYFCAIGGSGANVLTFGAGSRLTVL.

The chain recombines TRBV5-6 with TRBJ2-3; the D gene is possibly TRBD1 (6 bases). This CDR3 spans 17 amino acids. Trimming took 3 bases from V and 2 from J, leaving 19 bases between them. The germline CDR1 and CDR2 sequences are SGHDT and YYEEEE. The CDR3 sequence is CASSSGLRGLPTDTQYF. The CDR3 nucleotides are TGTGCCAGCAGCTCCGGGCTCAGGGGTCTACCCACAGATACGCAGTATTTT.

The chain recombines TRBV5-5 with TRBJ2-2; unclear D gene. This CDR3 comprises 15 residues. Germline assignment: CDR1 SGHKS and CDR2 YYEKEE (reference sequence). V was clipped by 0 bases and J by 3 bases, with 9 bases between them. The CDR3 protein is CASSLVTSHTGELFF. The CDR3 DNA sequence: TGTGCCAGCAGCTTGGTGACTTCCCACACCGGGGAGCTGTTTTTT.

This clonotype was seen only a few times. The chain recombines TRBV9 with TRBJ2-2; a possible D gene is TRBD1 (5 bases). This CDR3 spans 13 amino acids. Per germline, CDR1 SGDLS and CDR2 YYNGEE. V lost 7 bases, J lost 1 base, and 8 bases lay in between. CDR3 amino acids: CASPDRNTGELFF. The CDR3 bases are TGTGCCAGCCCAGACAGGAACACCGGGGAGCTGTTTTTT. The full variable domain, completed using reference TRBV9 and TRBJ2-2, is DSGVTQTPKHLITATGQRVTLRCSPRSGDLSVYWYQQSLDQGLQFLIQYYNGEERAKGNILERFSAQQFPDLHSELNLSSLELGDSALYFCASPDRNTGELFFGEGSRLTVL.

This clonotype has only a few counts. The chain couples TRBV5-5 to TRBJ1-2; D remains unclear. Germline V lookup: CDR1 SGHKS, CDR2 YYEKEE (reference sequence). Trimming cost V 4 bases and J 1 base, with 14 bases left between them. This CDR3 is built from 15 residues. This CDR3 reads CASSPPRSVNYGYTF. In DNA, the CDR3 is TGTGCCAGCAGCCCCCCGCGGTCAGTTAACTATGGCTACACCTTC.

V gene TRBV4-2 combines with J gene TRBJ2-1; 8 positions match TRBD2. The germline CDR1 and CDR2 sequences are LGHNA and YNFKEQ. Losses at the gene ends were 0 bases for V and 1 base for J; bases not matched to a gene: 5. CDR3 length: 17 residues. CDR3 residues: CASSQDHSGTSYNEQFF. The CDR3 nucleotides read TGTGCCAGCAGCCAAGACCATAGCGGGACTTCCTACAATGAGCAGTTCTTC.

This clonotype was counted only a few times. This chain joins TRBV7-9 and TRBJ2-2; tentative D call: TRBD2 (5 bases). Trimming removed 11 bases from V and 3 bases from J, with 10 bases in between. The CDR3 loop spans 12 amino acids. The V gene's germline CDR1 is SEHNR and CDR2 FQNEAQ (reference sequence). CDR3 region: CARQEDTGELFF. The CDR3 DNA reads TGTGCCCGTCAGGAGGACACCGGGGAGCTGTTTTTT.

Note on this clonotype: The junction departs from germline at one end; a sequencing error may be responsible. J is TRBJ1-5 and V is TRBV5-1; the match to TRBD1 covers 7 bases. This CDR3 contains 13 residues. Germline V gives CDR1 SGHRS, CDR2 YFSETQ. CDR3 protein: CACSPTGYQPQHF. DNA of the CDR3: TGCGCCTGCAGCCCGACAGGGTACCAGCCCCAGCATTTT.

This clonotype was counted between two and nine times. The chain is built from TRBV20-1 and TRBJ2-7; the match to TRBD2 covers 9 bases. V lost 2 bases to trimming and J lost 2 bases; unmatched junction nucleotides: 7. In germline, CDR1 is DFQATT, CDR2 SNEGSKA (reference sequence). This CDR3 has 15 amino acids. CDR3 amino acids: CSARPPAGGTYEQYF. CDR3 nucleotides: TGCAGTGCTAGACCCCCAGCGGGAGGTACCTACGAGCAGTACTTC.

This clonotype was observed a few times. V usage is TRBV7-3 and J usage is TRBJ2-5; 13 nucleotides match TRBD2. Trimming at V came to 6 bases and at J to 4 bases, leaving 5 bases not matched to a gene. CDR1 and CDR2 from the germline V gene are SGHTA and FQGTGA. The CDR3 sequence is 15 residues long. The CDR3 sequence: CASSPGLAGAETQYF. The CDR3 DNA reads as TGTGCCAGCAGTCCTGGACTAGCGGGAGCAGAGACCCAGTACTTC. The full variable domain, completed using reference TRBV7-3 and TRBJ2-5, is GAGVSQTPSNKVTEKGKYVELRCDPISGHTALYWYRQSLGQGPEFLIYFQGTGAADDSGLPNDRFFAVRPEGSVSTLKIQRTERGDSAVYLCASSPGLAGAETQYFGPGTRLLVL.

The V call is TRBV12-3 or TRBV12-4, the J call TRBJ2-7; 10 nucleotides agree with TRBD2. The CDR3 has 17 amino acids. The junction had 10 bases not matched to a gene; V was cut back by 2 bases and J by 3 bases. The CDR3 here is CASSLPSPSGSIYEQYF. CDR3 in DNA: TGTGCCAGCAGTTTACCCAGCCCTAGCGGGAGTATCTACGAGCAGTACTTC.

The genes are TRBV7-9 and TRBJ2-2; perhaps TRBD1 as D (5 bases). Trimming shortened V by 5 bases and J by 1 base, and 11 bases separated the two germline ends. CDR1 and CDR2 from the germline V gene are SEHNR and FQNEAQ (reference sequence). The CDR3 totals 15 residues. The CDR3 sequence: CASSLGVGNTGELFF. The CDR3 DNA is TGTGCCAGCAGCCTAGGGGTGGGGAACACCGGGGAGCTGTTTTTT.

The rearrangement links TRBV29-1 to TRBJ1-4, with 11 positions matching TRBD1. Germline V CDR1 and CDR2: SQVTM, ANQGSEA. The CDR3 is 14 residues long. J was trimmed by 3 bases and V by 7 bases; bases with no gene match: 4. In DNA, the CDR3 is TGCAGCGCCGGACAGGGGGCATCTAATGAAAAACTGTTTTTT. This translates into CSAGQGASNEKLFF. The full variable domain, with the rest looked up from reference TRBV29-1 and TRBJ1-4, is SAVISQKPSRDICQRGTSLTIQCQVDSQVTMMFWYRQQPGQSLTLIATANQGSEATYESGFVIDKFPISRPNLTFSTLTVSNMSPEDSSIYLCSAGQGASNEKLFFGSGTQLSVL.

This clonotype occurred a few times. V is TRBV11-1 and J is TRBJ1-1, with 12 positions matching TRBD1. Germline V gives CDR1 SGHAT, CDR2 FQDESV (reference sequence). This CDR3 is 19 amino acids long. V was clipped by 5 bases and J by 1 base; unmatched bases: 14. The CDR3 spells CASSPAGPGQGARNTEAFF. As DNA, the CDR3 is TGTGCCAGCAGCCCCGCGGGACCGGGACAGGGGGCTAGGAACACTGAAGCTTTCTTT.

The V gene is TRBV5-1, the J gene TRBJ2-3; perhaps TRBD2 as D (5 bases). This CDR3 is built from 13 residues. The V gene's germline CDR1 is SGHRS and CDR2 YFSETQ. Trimming took 4 bases from V and 5 from J, leaving 11 bases between them. The CDR3 loop is CASSPGEGDTQYF. The CDR3 nucleotides read TGCGCCAGCAGCCCCGGTGAGGGAGATACGCAGTATTTT.

This clonotype was seen a few times. This sequence joins TRBV15 and TRBJ2-3, with D possibly matching TRBD1 (6 bases). Germline lookup yields CDR1 LNHNV and CDR2 YYDKDF (reference sequence). There are 17 residues in the CDR3. V was trimmed by 0 bases and J by 0 bases, leaving 13 bases between them. The chain's CDR3 is CATSRDRGDKSTDTQYF. Here the CDR3 DNA reads TGTGCCACCAGCAGAGATCGTGGGGACAAGAGCACAGATACGCAGTATTTT.

This clonotype showed up just a few times. This chain uses TRBV13 with TRBJ1-1, with no clear D. The CDR3 runs to 14 residues. V was pared by 5 bases and J by 1 base, with 11 bases between. Germline V gene sequence: CDR1 PRHDT, CDR2 FYEKMQ (reference sequence). In nucleotides, the CDR3 is TGTGCCAGCAGCCCCGTTACGTGGAACACTGAAGCTTTCTTT. Translated: CASSPVTWNTEAFF.